This T cell receptor (beta chain) appears in the sequencing data of a study of blood T cell repertoires in COVID-19 (dated by TCRdb to about 2020). About the full investigation: Samples covering the acute and convalescent phases of COVID-19 were provided by collaborators in the United States, Italy and Spain. The sample metadata nearly always contained a de-identified subject ID, COVID-19 status, age in years and sex. Where available, HLA class I and class II types were obtained from metadata supplied by the sample provider rather than from assay-based typing. Subjects who had been exposed to COVID-19, were actively infected with it, or had recovered from it provided the deeply sampled blood TCRbeta repertoires that made up the dataset. The samples were drawn from two sources: the first 160 participants of the ongoing ImmuneRACE study, and approximately 1,300 subjects contributed by 6 global collaborators. The prospective study material was composed of cDNA or gDNA derived from T cells, B-cell-depleted T cells, or PBMCs. The repertoires were released in a freely available public database meant as a resource for research on the immune response to SARS-CoV-2.

Whole blood was collected in K2EDTA tubes by collaborating institutions according to the institutions' own protocols. For TCRbeta analysis, collaborators shipped samples in one of three forms: frozen whole blood, isolated PBMCs, or DNA extracted from either of those sample types. This clone was detected only a few times. Its recognized antigen is unknown. No much larger clonotype is one base removed from it; base qualities were not supplied. TCRbeta CDR3 regions were amplified from genomic DNA using the immunoSEQ Assay, a bias-controlled multiplex PCR. The paper's processing steps were these. Within the assay, amplification of reference gene primers was used to estimate how many nucleated cells each sample contained. Sequence reads were collapsed and filtered to measure the absolute abundance of every unique TCRbeta CDR3 rearrangement. For each sample, productive Simpson clonality was calculated as the square root of Simpson's diversity index across productive rearrangements. TCRdb's version of the immuneACCESS table is confined to in-frame rearrangements and falls short of the full clone set. An unresolved V gene accounts for under half of the shortfall where checked; the remainder is of unknown origin. Clone size and V and J calls were adopted from that table, with D and trimming inferred from the DNA. Counted in this sample were 35,000 to 50,000 clones; approximately 82% of them appeared once. The top ten hold less than 7% of the sample.

General findings and caveats noted by the study authors: The amount of clinical and demographic metadata varied by source and participant and was provided uncurated.

Trimming removed 4 bases from V and 4 bases from J, leaving 8 bases between the germline ends. Spanning cysteine to phenylalanine, the CDR3 consists of 13 amino acids. The read is trimmed to its CDR3 DNA, 39 bases read in frame from base 1. The germline V gene supplies CDR1 SNHLY and CDR2 FYNNEI. The material sequenced was peripheral blood. The clonotype comes from a woman older than 75 with acute or convalescent COVID-19. The rearrangement combines TRBV2 with TRBJ1-5, with a tentative D gene TRBD1 over 5 matching bases. The sequence in DNA is TGTGCCAGCAGTGGACAGCCAAATCAGCCCCAGCATTTT. Its product reads: CASSGQPNQPQHF.